The rows below give T cell receptor beta chains drawn from one sample of a study of T-cell memory formation after mild COVID-19. Each CDR3 protein is one row after TCRdb ran MiXCR on the 5' RACE reads. The table shows about 500,000 distinct CDR3 sequences, with about a fifth occurring only once. The sequenced sample was PBMCs or a T cell subset sorted from them (not recorded which). These receptors were collected from an adult woman who had mild COVID-19 (a few samples of this study predate the infection). Cell type and time point are not known. CDR3s include the opening cysteine and the closing phenylalanine or tryptophan. Each record gives: J gene, D gene, V gene, clone size, CDR3 protein, CDR3 DNA. The D gene is left open where the match is weak. Rows may omit the clone size; those that give it use once, few, many or a size class.

>TRBJ2-1|.|TRBV7-6|few
CASSLALVPYNEQFF
TGTGCCAGCAGCTTAGCGTTGGTTCCCTACAATGAGCAGTTCTTC
>TRBJ2-1|TRBD2|TRBV20-1|.
CSAFTSGGYNEQFF
TGCAGTGCTTTCACTAGCGGGGGCTACAATGAGCAGTTCTTC
>TRBJ1-1|.|TRBV3-1|.
CASRLGQNTEAFF
TGTGCCAGCAGGCTTGGACAGAACACTGAAGCTTTCTTT
>TRBJ1-1|.|TRBV29-1|few
CSVEPRTVMNTEAFF
TGCAGCGTTGAGCCTAGGACGGTGATGAACACTGAAGCTTTCTTT
>TRBJ1-2|.|TRBV12-3/TRBV12-4|.
CASSPVRGYGYTF
TGTGCCAGCAGTCCGGTCAGGGGCTATGGCTACACCTTC
>TRBJ2-1|.|TRBV7-9|.
CASSSDWGIYNEQFF
TGTGCCAGCAGCTCCGACTGGGGGATTTACAATGAGCAGTTCTTC
>TRBJ1-5|TRBD1|TRBV5-1|.
CASSLVSGGQPQHF
TGCGCCAGCAGCTTAGTGTCAGGGGGTCAGCCCCAGCATTTT
>TRBJ2-1|.|TRBV24-1|few
CATSDVSSYNEQFF
TGTGCCACCAGTGACGTGAGCTCCTACAATGAGCAGTTCTTC
>TRBJ2-1|TRBD2|TRBV29-1|.
CSVVISGGIDPYNEQFF
TGCAGCGTAGTCATTAGCGGGGGAATCGACCCTTACAATGAGCAGTTCTTC
>TRBJ2-7|TRBD2|TRBV15|many
CATSPTGLAAYEQYF
TGTGCCACCAGCCCCACGGGACTAGCGGCCTACGAGCAGTACTTC
>TRBJ2-3|TRBD2|TRBV20-1|few
CSASGRGAPDTQYF
TGCAGTGCTAGCGGGAGGGGGGCCCCAGATACGCAGTATTTT
>TRBJ2-7|TRBD2|TRBV6-5|.
CASSYRDGGSWEQYF
TGTGCCAGCAGTTACAGGGATGGCGGGAGCTGGGAGCAGTACTTC
>TRBJ2-1|TRBD2|TRBV5-1|few
CASSLSGGSSNEQFF
TGCGCCAGCAGCTTGTCCGGCGGGAGCAGCAATGAGCAGTTCTTC
>TRBJ2-3|TRBD2|TRBV12-3/TRBV12-4|few
CASSTSGGRTDTQYF
TGTGCCAGCAGTACTAGCGGGGGGCGGACAGATACGCAGTATTTT
>TRBJ2-1|.|TRBV5-1|few
CASSFPGTVRSNSYNEQFF
TGCGCCAGCAGCTTTCCCGGGACGGTTCGGTCTAACTCCTACAATGAGCAGTTCTTC
>TRBJ1-2|.|TRBV6-6|.
CASSLRVFPRNGGYTF
TGTGCCAGCAGTCTCCGGGTCTTTCCCCGAAATGGGGGCTACACCTTC
>TRBJ2-7|TRBD2|TRBV5-1|many
CASSLGTSGWSSYEQYF
TGCGCCAGCAGCCTGGGGACTAGCGGTTGGAGCTCCTACGAGCAGTACTTC
>TRBJ2-5|.|TRBV18|.
CASSRSVQETQYF
TGTGCCAGCTCACGAAGCGTCCAAGAGACCCAGTACTTC
>TRBJ1-1|.|TRBV20-1|few
CSARVRARGVNTEAFF
TGCAGTGCTAGAGTACGGGCTCGAGGGGTGAACACTGAAGCTTTCTTT
>TRBJ2-5|TRBD1|TRBV24-1|.
CATSDDSGGRETQYF
TGTGCCACCAGTGATGATTCAGGGGGCCGAGAGACCCAGTACTTC
>TRBJ2-7|TRBD2|TRBV4-1|few
CASSQAQRGYYQEQYF
TGCGCCAGCAGCCAAGCCCAGCGGGGGTATTATCAGGAGCAGTACTTC
>TRBJ2-3|.|TRBV4-2|.
CASSLAGFPSTDTQYF
TGTGCCAGCAGCCTTGCGGGATTTCCCAGCACAGATACGCAGTATTTT
>TRBJ2-7|.|TRBV5-6|few
CASSLGAHPEQYF
TGTGCCAGCAGCTTGGGAGCACACCCCGAGCAGTACTTC
>TRBJ2-3|.|TRBV2|.
CASSEGQGGDTQYF
TGTGCCAGCAGTGAAGGGCAGGGAGGAGATACGCAGTATTTT
>TRBJ2-3|.|TRBV5-1|few
CASSSPTTVSTDTQYF
TGCGCCAGCAGCTCTCCTACTACCGTTAGCACAGATACGCAGTATTTT
>TRBJ2-7|TRBD1|TRBV7-9|few
CASSLGQAEVYEQYF
TGTGCCAGCAGCTTGGGACAGGCCGAGGTTTACGAGCAGTACTTC
>TRBJ1-6|.|TRBV5-6|few
CASSPGDINSPLHF
TGTGCCAGCAGCCCAGGAGACATTAATTCACCCCTCCACTTT
>TRBJ2-7|.|TRBV7-2|.
CASSQWREQYF
TGTGCCAGCAGCCAGTGGAGAGAGCAGTACTTC
>TRBJ1-3|.|TRBV11-2|.
CASSLLPGIKGFSGNTIYF
TGTGCCAGCAGCTTATTGCCAGGAATTAAGGGGTTCTCTGGAAACACCATATATTTT
>TRBJ1-1|.|TRBV25-1|.
CASSDRMNTEAFF
TGTGCCAGCAGTGATCGTATGAACACTGAAGCTTTCTTT
>TRBJ2-1|.|TRBV24-1|few
CATSGSWTYDNEQFF
TGTGCCACCAGTGGGTCGTGGACCTACGACAATGAGCAGTTCTTC
>TRBJ2-7|TRBD1|TRBV9|.
CASSDGQGGPYEQYF
TGTGCCAGCAGCGACGGACAGGGCGGACCCTACGAGCAGTACTTC
>TRBJ1-2|TRBD1|TRBV27|.
CASSPPGTAYGYTF
TGTGCCAGCAGTCCACCCGGGACAGCCTATGGCTACACCTTC
>TRBJ2-5|TRBD1|TRBV6-2/TRBV6-3|few
CASSYSGQQQETQYF
TGTGCCAGCAGTTACTCGGGACAGCAACAAGAGACCCAGTACTTC
>TRBJ2-3|.|TRBV4-3|.
CASSQGVFSGTDTQYF
TGCGCCAGCAGCCAAGGGGTTTTTAGCGGCACAGATACGCAGTATTTT
>TRBJ2-7|TRBD1|TRBV4-1|.
CASSQDDRGLYEQYF
TGCGCCAGCAGCCAAGATGACAGGGGGCTCTACGAGCAGTACTTC
>TRBJ1-6|.|TRBV19|.
CASSIDNSPLHF
TGTGCCAGTAGTATCGACAATTCACCCCTCCACTTT
>TRBJ2-7|TRBD1|TRBV7-6|few
CASSLGPGTDEQYF
TGTGCCAGCAGCTTAGGCCCCGGGACAGACGAGCAGTACTTC
>TRBJ2-3|.|TRBV25-1|.
CASSDAGRGSTDTQYF
TGTGCCAGCAGTGACGCAGGGAGGGGGAGCACAGATACGCAGTATTTT
>TRBJ2-1|.|TRBV9|few
CASSVGQINEQFF
TGTGCCAGCAGCGTAGGACAGATTAATGAGCAGTTCTTC
>TRBJ2-7|TRBD1|TRBV7-3|few
CASSEDRGPLYEQYF
TGTGCCAGCAGCGAAGACAGGGGCCCCCTTTACGAGCAGTACTTC
>TRBJ2-7|TRBD1|TRBV25-1|few
CASSAGQREQYEQYF
TGTGCCAGCAGTGCGGGACAGAGAGAGCAGTACGAGCAGTACTTC
>TRBJ1-2|.|TRBV6-1|.
CASSARDSGYTF
TGTGCCAGCAGTGCCAGGGATTCTGGCTACACCTTC
>TRBJ2-7|TRBD1|TRBV10-3|many
CAISERGEGALYEQYF
TGTGCCATCAGTGAACGAGGCGAGGGGGCTCTCTACGAGCAGTACTTC
>TRBJ2-3|.|TRBV3-1|many
CASSPRGATGTDTQYF
TGTGCCAGCAGCCCCCGCGGCGCCACCGGCACAGATACGCAGTATTTT
>TRBJ2-2|.|TRBV12-3/TRBV12-4|.
CASSLINTGELFF
TGTGCCAGCAGTCTAATTAACACCGGGGAGCTGTTTTTT
>TRBJ1-5|.|TRBV5-1|.
CAITWVERWNQPQHF
TGCGCCATCACCTGGGTAGAAAGGTGGAATCAGCCCCAGCATTTT
>TRBJ2-3|TRBD2|TRBV5-1|.
CASSLPAGTRQTDTQYF
TGCGCCAGCAGCTTGCCAGCCGGGACTAGGCAGACAGATACGCAGTATTTT
>TRBJ2-7|.|TRBV15|few
CATSMAINYEQYF
TGTGCCACCAGCATGGCTATCAACTACGAGCAGTACTTC
>TRBJ2-3|.|TRBV28|few
CASSYGGSSTDTQYF
TGTGCCAGCAGTTATGGGGGCTCGAGCACAGATACGCAGTATTTT
>TRBJ2-1|TRBD1|TRBV23-1|.
CASSLPTGDEQFF
TGCGCCAGCAGTCTCCCGACAGGGGATGAGCAGTTCTTC
>TRBJ2-3|TRBD1|TRBV6-5|.
CASSYGVKGATDTQYF
TGTGCCAGCAGTTACGGAGTCAAGGGGGCCACAGATACGCAGTATTTT
>TRBJ2-2|.|TRBV5-6|many
CASSWAGTGELFF
TGTGCCAGCAGCTGGGCCGGCACCGGGGAGCTGTTTTTT
>TRBJ2-1|.|TRBV7-9|few
CASSATRGPSYNEQFF
TGTGCCAGCAGCGCAACGCGGGGGCCCTCCTACAATGAGCAGTTCTTC
>TRBJ2-3|.|TRBV7-3|.
CASSLSRGSTDTQYF
TGTGCCAGCAGCTTATCTAGGGGGAGCACAGATACGCAGTATTTT
>TRBJ1-1|.|TRBV7-3|.
CASGLWMNTEAFF
TGTGCCAGCGGGCTATGGATGAACACTGAAGCTTTCTTT
>TRBJ1-6|TRBD1|TRBV11-2|.
CASSGTGGFSPLHF
TGTGCCAGCAGCGGGACAGGCGGCTTTTCACCCCTCCACTTT
>TRBJ1-2|.|TRBV12-3/TRBV12-4|.
CASSFPTYGYTF
TGTGCCAGCAGTTTCCCCACCTATGGCTACACCTTC
>TRBJ2-2|TRBD1|TRBV6-5|few
CASRTGLFGELFF
TGTGCCAGCAGGACAGGGTTGTTCGGGGAGCTGTTTTTT
>TRBJ2-7|TRBD2|TRBV7-9|.
CASSLAGLAAREQYF
TGTGCCAGCAGCTTAGCGGGACTAGCGGCGCGGGAGCAGTACTTC